This T cell receptor (beta chain) derives from a study of blood T cell repertoires in COVID-19. Original handling: Reference gene primers were amplified, and this amplification served to estimate nucleated cell counts. Measured with immunoSEQ multiplex PCR; TCRdb has only the in-frame clones, and not every one. D and trimming come from the DNA, and the V and J calls and clone size come from that table. The sample yields 200,000 or so clones, approximately 82% seen once. The table lists this clone with a count of one. This CDR3 has 17 residues. From germline, CDR1 is SGHTS and CDR2 YDEGEE. Trimming stripped 3 bases from V and 4 bases from J, with 22 bases between.

The chain joins TRBV5-8 to TRBJ1-1; TRBD1 is a possible D gene (5 bases). This clonotype was sampled from a middle-aged man who had recovered from COVID-19. The sequenced sample consisted of peripheral blood. CDR3 residues: CASSSIQLVGRGTEAFF. The CDR3 bases are TGTGCCAGCAGCTCCATCCAGCTGGTGGGAAGGGGCACTGAAGCTTTCTTT.